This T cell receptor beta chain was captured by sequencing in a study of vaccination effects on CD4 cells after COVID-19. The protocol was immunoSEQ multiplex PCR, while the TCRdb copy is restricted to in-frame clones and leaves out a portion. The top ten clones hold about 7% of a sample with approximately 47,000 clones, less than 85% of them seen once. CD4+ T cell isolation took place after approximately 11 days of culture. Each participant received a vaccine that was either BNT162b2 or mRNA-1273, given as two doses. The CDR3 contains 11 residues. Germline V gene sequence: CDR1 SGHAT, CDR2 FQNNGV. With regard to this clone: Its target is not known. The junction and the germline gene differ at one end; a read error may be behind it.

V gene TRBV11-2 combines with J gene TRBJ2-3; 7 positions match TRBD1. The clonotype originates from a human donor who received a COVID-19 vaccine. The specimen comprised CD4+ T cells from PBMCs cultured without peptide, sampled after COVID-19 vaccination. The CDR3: CASSVAGTASF. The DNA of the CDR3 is TGTGCCAGCAGCGTCGCCGGGACAGCCTCTTTT.